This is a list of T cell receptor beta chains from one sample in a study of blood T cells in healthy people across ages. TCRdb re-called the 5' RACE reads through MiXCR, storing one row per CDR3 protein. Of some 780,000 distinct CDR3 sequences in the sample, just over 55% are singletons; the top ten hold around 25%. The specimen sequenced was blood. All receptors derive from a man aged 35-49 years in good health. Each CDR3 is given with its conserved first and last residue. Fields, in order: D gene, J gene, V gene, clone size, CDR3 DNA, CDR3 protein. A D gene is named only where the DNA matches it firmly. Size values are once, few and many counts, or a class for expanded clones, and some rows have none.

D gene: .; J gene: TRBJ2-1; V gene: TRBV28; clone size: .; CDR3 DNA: TGTGCCAGCAGTTCCCCCTCCTACAATGAGCAGTTCTTC; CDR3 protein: CASSSPSYNEQFF
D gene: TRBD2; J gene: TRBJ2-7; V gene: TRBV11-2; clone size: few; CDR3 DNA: TGTGCCAGCAGCCCAATCAATCGGGGGGAGAAATCCTACGAGCAGTACTTC; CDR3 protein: CASSPINRGEKSYEQYF
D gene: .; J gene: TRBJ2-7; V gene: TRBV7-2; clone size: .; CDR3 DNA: TGTGCCAGCAGCTTAGAAGCCGTCTCCTACGAGCAGTACTTC; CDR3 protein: CASSLEAVSYEQYF
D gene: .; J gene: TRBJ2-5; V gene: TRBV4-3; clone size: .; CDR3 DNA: TGCGCCAGCTCCCAAGACTCGGAAGAGACCCAGTACTTC; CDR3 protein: CASSQDSEETQYF
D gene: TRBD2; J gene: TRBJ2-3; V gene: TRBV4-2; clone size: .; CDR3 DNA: TGTGCCAGCAGCCAGAAAGTAGCGGGGGTTGTTAGGATGCGAGATACGCAGTATTTT; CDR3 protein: CASSQKVAGVVRMRDTQYF
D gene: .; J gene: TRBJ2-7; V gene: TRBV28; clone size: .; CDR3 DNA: TGTGCCAGCAGTTCGGACGCAGGGTGGCAAGGCTACGAGCAGTACTTC; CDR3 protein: CASSSDAGWQGYEQYF
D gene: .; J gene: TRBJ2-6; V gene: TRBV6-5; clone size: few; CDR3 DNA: TGTGCCAGCAGTTACGAAGCTACAGGGAATGGGGCCAACGTCCTGACTTTC; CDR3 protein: CASSYEATGNGANVLTF
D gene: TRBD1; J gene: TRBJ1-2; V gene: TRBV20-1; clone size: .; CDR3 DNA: TGCACCCTAACCCCGGGACAGGACGCCTATGGCTACACCTTC; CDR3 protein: CTLTPGQDAYGYTF
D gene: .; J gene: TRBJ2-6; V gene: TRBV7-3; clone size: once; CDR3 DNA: TGTGCCAGCAGCACCGTCCCGGGACGGGGATTGACTGGGGCCAACGTCCTGACTTTC; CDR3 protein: CASSTVPGRGLTGANVLTF
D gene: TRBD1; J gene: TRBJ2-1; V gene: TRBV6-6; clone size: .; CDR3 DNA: TGTGCCAGCAGTTGGGGACAGGGGGCTAGGAAGACCCAGTTCTTC; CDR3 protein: CASSWGQGARKTQFF
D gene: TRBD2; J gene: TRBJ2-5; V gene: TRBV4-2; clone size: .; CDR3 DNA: TGTGCCAGCAGCCAAGGCTCTGGCCTAGCGGGTAATAGTGAGCAGTACTTC; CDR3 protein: CASSQGSGLAGNSEQYF
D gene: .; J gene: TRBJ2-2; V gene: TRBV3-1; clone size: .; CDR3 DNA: TGTGCCAGCAGCCAAGTGGTCGGCGTCGGGGAGCTGTTTTTT; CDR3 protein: CASSQVVGVGELFF
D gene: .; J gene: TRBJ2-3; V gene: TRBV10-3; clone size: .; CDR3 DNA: TGTGCCATCAGTGGCCAGGGATCTAGCACAGATGCGCAGTATTTT; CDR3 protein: CAISGQGSSTDAQYF
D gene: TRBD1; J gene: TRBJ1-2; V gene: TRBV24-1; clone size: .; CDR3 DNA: TGTGCCACCAGTGACACTGGACAGGGACACTATGGCTACACCTTC; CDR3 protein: CATSDTGQGHYGYTF
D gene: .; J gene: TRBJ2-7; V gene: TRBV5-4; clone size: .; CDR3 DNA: TGTGCCAGCAGCCCGGGAGCGGTGAGGGAAGGTTACGAGCAGTACTTC; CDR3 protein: CASSPGAVREGYEQYF
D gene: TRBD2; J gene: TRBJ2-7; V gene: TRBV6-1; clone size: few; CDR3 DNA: TGTGCCAGCAGTGAGACTAGCGGGAGCTCCTACGAGCAGTACTTC; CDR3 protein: CASSETSGSSYEQYF
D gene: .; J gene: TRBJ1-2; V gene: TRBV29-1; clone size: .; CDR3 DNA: TGCAGCGTTTTAACAGCAGATGGCTACACCTTC; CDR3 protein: CSVLTADGYTF
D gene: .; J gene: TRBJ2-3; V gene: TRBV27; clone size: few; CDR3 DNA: TGTGCCAGCAGTCCCAGACCGGATACGCAGTATTTT; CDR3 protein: CASSPRPDTQYF
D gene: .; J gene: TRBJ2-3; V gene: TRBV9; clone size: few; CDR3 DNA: TGTGCCAGCAGCGTAGCTACTAGGGCAGATACGCAGTATTTT; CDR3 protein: CASSVATRADTQYF
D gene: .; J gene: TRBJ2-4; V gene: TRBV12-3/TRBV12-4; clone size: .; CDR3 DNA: TGTGCCAGCAGGATAGAGCTAGCCAAAAACATTCAGTACTTC; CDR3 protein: CASRIELAKNIQYF
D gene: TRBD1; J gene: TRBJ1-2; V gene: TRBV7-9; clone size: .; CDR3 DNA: TGTGCCAGCAGGGGACAGGGGGTCCGAGGCTATGGCTACACCTTC; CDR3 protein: CASRGQGVRGYGYTF
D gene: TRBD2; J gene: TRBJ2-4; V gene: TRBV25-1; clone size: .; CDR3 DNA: TGTGCCAGCAGGGGGACTAGCCCGGGTCAGGAGCAGTACTTC; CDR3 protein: CASRGTSPGQEQYF
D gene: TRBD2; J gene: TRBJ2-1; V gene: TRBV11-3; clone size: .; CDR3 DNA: TGTGCCAGCAGCGAGGGGACTAGCGACAATGAGCAGTTCTTC; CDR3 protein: CASSEGTSDNEQFF
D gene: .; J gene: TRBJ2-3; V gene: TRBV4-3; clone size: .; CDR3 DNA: TGCGCCAGCAGCCAAGGACCCTCGGTTACGCAGTATTTT; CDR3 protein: CASSQGPSVTQYF
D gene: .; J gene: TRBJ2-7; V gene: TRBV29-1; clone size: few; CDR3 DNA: TGCAGCGTTCGGGACGGGCCCTACGAGCAGTACTTC; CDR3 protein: CSVRDGPYEQYF
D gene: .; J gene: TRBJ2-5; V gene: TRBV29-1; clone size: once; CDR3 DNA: TGCAGCGTTGAGAGACGGGACCACCAAGAGACCCAGTACTTC; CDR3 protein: CSVERRDHQETQYF
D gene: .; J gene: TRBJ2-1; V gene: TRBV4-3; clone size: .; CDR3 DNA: TGCGCCAGCAGCCAAGACGCAGGGGGGGATTACAATGAGCAGTTCTTC; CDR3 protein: CASSQDAGGDYNEQFF
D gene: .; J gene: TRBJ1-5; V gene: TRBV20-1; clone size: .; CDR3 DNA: TGCAGTGCTAGAGATAAGGGTAGTTTGGGCAATCAGCCCCAGCATTTT; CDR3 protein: CSARDKGSLGNQPQHF
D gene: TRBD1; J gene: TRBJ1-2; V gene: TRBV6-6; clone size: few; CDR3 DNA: TGTGCCAGCAGTTACAGGGATTCGACAGGGAATGGCTACACCTTC; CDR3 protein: CASSYRDSTGNGYTF
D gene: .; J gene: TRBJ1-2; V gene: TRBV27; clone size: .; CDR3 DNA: TGTGCCAGCAGTTTAAACCGAACTGGTTCGGGCTACACCTTC; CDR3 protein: CASSLNRTGSGYTF
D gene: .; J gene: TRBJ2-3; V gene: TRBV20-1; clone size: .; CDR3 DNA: TGCAGTGCTAGTATGGCAGTCGGAGATACGCAGTATTTT; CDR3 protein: CSASMAVGDTQYF
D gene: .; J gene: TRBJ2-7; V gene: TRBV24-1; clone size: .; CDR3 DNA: TGTGCCACCAGCTCCCTAGGAGACTACGAGCAGTACTTC; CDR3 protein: CATSSLGDYEQYF
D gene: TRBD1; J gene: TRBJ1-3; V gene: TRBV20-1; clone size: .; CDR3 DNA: TGCAGTGCTAGTGGACAGGGGACCTCGCCGACCTCTGGAAACACCATATATTTT; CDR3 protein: CSASGQGTSPTSGNTIYF
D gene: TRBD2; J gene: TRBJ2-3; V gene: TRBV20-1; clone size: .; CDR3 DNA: TGCAGTGCTCTGGCAGGGATAGCGGGGGGGGACGCTCCTAGCACAGATACGCAGTATTTT; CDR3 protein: CSALAGIAGGDAPSTDTQYF
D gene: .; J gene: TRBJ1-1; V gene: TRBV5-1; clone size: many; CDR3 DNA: TGCGCCAGCCGCAGGGGTCCCTCGGTGACTGAAGCTTTCTTT; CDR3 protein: CASRRGPSVTEAFF
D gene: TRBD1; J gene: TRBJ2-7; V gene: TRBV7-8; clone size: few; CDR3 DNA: TGTGCCGTCCTTGTCTCAGGGGGCCCCTCCTACGAGCAGTACTTC; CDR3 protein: CAVLVSGGPSYEQYF
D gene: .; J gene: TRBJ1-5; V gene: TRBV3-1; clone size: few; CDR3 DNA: TGTGCCAGCAGCCAGTGGCATGCGACAACAGATAATCAGCCCCAGCATTTT; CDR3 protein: CASSQWHATTDNQPQHF
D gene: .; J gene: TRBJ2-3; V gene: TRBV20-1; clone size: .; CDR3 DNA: TGCAGTGCTAGAGGGGGCGGGATAGACACAGATACGCAGTATTTT; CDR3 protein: CSARGGGIDTDTQYF
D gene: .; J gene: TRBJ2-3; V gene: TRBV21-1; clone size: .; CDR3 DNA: TGTGCCAGCATACAGGGGACGTGCACAGATACGCAGTATTTT; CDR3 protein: CASIQGTCTDTQYF
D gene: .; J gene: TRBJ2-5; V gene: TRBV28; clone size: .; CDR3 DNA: TGTGCCAGCAGTTTTGGGGTCAGGAGCCAAGAGACCCAGTACTTC; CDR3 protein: CASSFGVRSQETQYF
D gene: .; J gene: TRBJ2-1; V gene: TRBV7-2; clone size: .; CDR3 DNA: TGTGCCAGCAGGCCCACAGGGATTGGCGAGCAGTTCTTC; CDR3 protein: CASRPTGIGEQFF
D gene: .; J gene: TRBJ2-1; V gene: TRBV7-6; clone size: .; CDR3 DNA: TGTGCCAGCAGCCCCACCGGGGTCCTCTACGAGCAGTTCTTC; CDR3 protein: CASSPTGVLYEQFF
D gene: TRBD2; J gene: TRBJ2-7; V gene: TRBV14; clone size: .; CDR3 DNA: TGTGCCAGCAGCCAAGGGGTGATGGCTAGCGGAACCTACGAGCAGTACTTC; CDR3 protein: CASSQGVMASGTYEQYF
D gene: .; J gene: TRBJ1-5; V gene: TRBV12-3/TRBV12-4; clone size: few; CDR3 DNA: TGTGCCAGCAGTAAACCAGGTCAGCCCCAGCATTTT; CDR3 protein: CASSKPGQPQHF
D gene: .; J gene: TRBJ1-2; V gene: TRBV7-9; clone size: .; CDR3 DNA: TGTGCCAGCAGCCCACGGGACACCGGACAGTTTATAAACTATGGCTACACCTTC; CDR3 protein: CASSPRDTGQFINYGYTF
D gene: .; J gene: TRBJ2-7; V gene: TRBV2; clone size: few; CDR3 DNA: TGTGCCAGCAGGGGGGGTCCCTACGAGCAGTACTTC; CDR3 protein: CASRGGPYEQYF
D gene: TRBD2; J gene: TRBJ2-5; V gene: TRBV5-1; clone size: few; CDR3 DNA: TGCGCCAGCAGCTCCCGACTAGCGGGAGCAGAGACCCAGTACTTC; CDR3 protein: CASSSRLAGAETQYF
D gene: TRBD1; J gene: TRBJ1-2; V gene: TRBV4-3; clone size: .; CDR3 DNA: TGCGCCAGCAGCCAAGAAGAGGGGGCCAGGGGTGGCTACACCTTC; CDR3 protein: CASSQEEGARGGYTF
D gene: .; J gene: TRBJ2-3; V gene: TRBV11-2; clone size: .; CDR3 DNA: TGTGCCAGCAGCTTAATTTACGGGATTAGTACGCAGTATTTT; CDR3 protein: CASSLIYGISTQYF
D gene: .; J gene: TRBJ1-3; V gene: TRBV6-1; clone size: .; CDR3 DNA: TGTGCCAGCAGTGAAGCCTGGCCCCCGGATGGAAACACCATATATTTT; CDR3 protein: CASSEAWPPDGNTIYF
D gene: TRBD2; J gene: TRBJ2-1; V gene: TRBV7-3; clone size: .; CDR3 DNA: TGTGCCAGCAGCTTAAACGGGGGGTCCCTCTCCTACAATGAGCAGTTCTTC; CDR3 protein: CASSLNGGSLSYNEQFF
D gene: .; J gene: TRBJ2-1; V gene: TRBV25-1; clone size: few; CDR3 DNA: TGTGCCAGCAGCATAACGACCAACTCCTACAATGAGCAGTTCTTC; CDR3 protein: CASSITTNSYNEQFF
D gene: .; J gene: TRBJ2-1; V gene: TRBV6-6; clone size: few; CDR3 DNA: TGTGCCAGCCATGATGACAATGAGCAGTTCTTC; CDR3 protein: CASHDDNEQFF
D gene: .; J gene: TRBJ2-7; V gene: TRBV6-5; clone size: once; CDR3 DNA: TGTGCCAGCAGTTCAGTGGGGCCGAATGAGCAGTACTTC; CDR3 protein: CASSSVGPNEQYF
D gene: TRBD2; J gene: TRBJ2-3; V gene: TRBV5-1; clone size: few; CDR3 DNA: TGCGCCAGCAGCCCAGGGCTAGCGGGGGGCAGCCGGTTGGCACACACAGATACGCAGTATTTT; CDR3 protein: CASSPGLAGGSRLAHTDTQYF
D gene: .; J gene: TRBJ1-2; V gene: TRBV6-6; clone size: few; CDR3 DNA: TGTGCCAGCCTCCAGTCGACTGGCTACACCTTC; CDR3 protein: CASLQSTGYTF
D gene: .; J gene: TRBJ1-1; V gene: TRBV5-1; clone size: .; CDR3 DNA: TGCGCCAGCAGCTTGCCCGGGACGAACACTGAAGCTTTCTTT; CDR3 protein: CASSLPGTNTEAFF
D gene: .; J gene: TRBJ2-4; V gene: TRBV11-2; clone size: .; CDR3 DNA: TGTGCCAGCAGCTTTGGGGGCCCGAGGTCCGACATTCAGTACTTC; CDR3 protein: CASSFGGPRSDIQYF
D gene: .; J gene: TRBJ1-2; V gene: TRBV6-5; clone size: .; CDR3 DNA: TGTGCCAGCAGTCCCCGGGGTGGCGGTGGCTACACCTTC; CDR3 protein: CASSPRGGGGYTF
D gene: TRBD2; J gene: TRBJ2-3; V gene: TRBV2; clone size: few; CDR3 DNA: TGTGCCAGCAGTGAATCGGCGGCCGGGACTAGCGGGAGATCGTTAGATACGCAGTATTTT; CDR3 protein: CASSESAAGTSGRSLDTQYF